These T cell receptor beta chains were read from a single sample in a study of T cells in Graves' hyperthyroidism and ophthalmopathy. One entry per CDR3 protein results from TCRdb running MiXCR on the multiplex PCR reads. This sample has approximately 710,000 distinct CDR3 sequences, with 15% to 20% found just once. Sequencing was done on a sample of blood. These TCRs come from a middle-aged man with Graves' hyperthyroidism. Both conserved end residues are part of each CDR3. D genes are given only for firm matches. A clone size is listed for some rows: how often the clone was seen (once, few, many), or a class if it is expanded.

abundance | j_gene | v_gene | d_gene | CDR3aa | CDR3nt
- | TRBJ2-6 | TRBV19 | - | CASSIQGSHLSGANVLTF | TGTGCCAGTAGTATACAGGGGAGCCACCTCTCTGGGGCCAACGTCCTGACTTTC
- | TRBJ2-3 | TRBV15 | TRBD1 | CATSRDRGSADTQYF | TGTGCCACCAGCAGGGACAGGGGGAGTGCAGATACGCAGTATTTT
- | TRBJ2-4 | TRBV12-3/TRBV12-4 | TRBD1 | CASSSQDRSGYF | TGTGCCAGCAGTTCCCAGGACAGGTCGGGGTACTTC
many | TRBJ1-4 | TRBV12-3/TRBV12-4 | - | CASSRTRNEKLFF | TGTGCCAGCAGCCGTACAAGGAATGAAAAACTGTTTTTT
many | TRBJ2-1 | TRBV3-1 | - | CASSPDREHEQFF | TGTGCCAGCAGCCCAGACCGTGAACATGAGCAGTTCTTC
many | TRBJ2-7 | TRBV7-9 | - | CASSLGGLTSYEQYF | TGTGCCAGCAGCTTAGGGGGCCTAACCTCCTACGAGCAGTACTTC
- | TRBJ2-2 | TRBV3-1 | - | CASSQDDYPNTGELVF | TGTGCCAGCAGCCAAGATGACTACCCGAACACCGGGGAGCTGGTTTTT
few | TRBJ1-5 | TRBV20-1 | - | CSARDPNRLGPQHF | TGCAGTGCTAGAGATCCCAACAGGTTAGGGCCCCAGCATTTT
few | TRBJ2-2 | TRBV20-1 | - | CSAYTGRTGELFF | TGCAGTGCTTACACAGGGCGAACCGGGGAGCTGTTTTTT
- | TRBJ1-2 | TRBV6-2/TRBV6-3 | TRBD1 | CASSADRRLNYGYTF | TGTGCCAGCAGTGCGGACAGGAGGCTTAACTATGGCTACACCTTC
once | TRBJ2-4 | TRBV7-2 | - | CASSYPLNEIAKNIQYF | TGTGCCAGCAGCTACCCCCTTAACGAAATAGCCAAAAACATTCAGTACTTC
many | TRBJ2-7 | TRBV28 | - | CASSVQAGSYEQYF | TGTGCCAGCAGCGTGCAGGCGGGATCCTACGAGCAGTACTTC
many | TRBJ2-7 | TRBV24-1 | - | CATGGRTYEQYF | TGTGCCACCGGGGGACGGACCTACGAGCAGTACTTC
few | TRBJ2-3 | TRBV11-2 | TRBD2 | CASSFFSGGTDTQYF | TGTGCCAGCAGCTTTTTTAGCGGGGGGACAGATACGCAGTATTTT
many | TRBJ1-1 | TRBV18 | - | CASSQSDTSEAFF | TGTGCCAGCTCACAATCTGACACCTCTGAAGCTTTCTTT
many | TRBJ1-2 | TRBV14 | - | CASSQERGYYGYTF | TGTGCCAGCAGCCAAGAAAGGGGCTACTATGGCTACACCTTC
many | TRBJ2-2 | TRBV5-1 | - | CASSLVVRNTGELFF | TGCGCCAGCAGCTTGGTAGTCAGAAACACCGGGGAGCTGTTTTTT
many | TRBJ2-3 | TRBV11-2 | - | CASTNRGWHTDTQYF | TGTGCCAGCACCAATAGGGGGTGGCACACAGATACGCAGTATTTT
few | TRBJ2-1 | TRBV19 | TRBD2 | CASSIITSGRNEQFF | TGTGCCAGTAGTATTATTACTAGCGGGAGAAATGAGCAGTTCTTC
few | TRBJ2-3 | TRBV2 | - | CASSGRGGARRNTDTQYF | TGTGCCAGCAGTGGTAGGGGGGGAGCCCGGCGTAACACAGATACGCAGTATTTT
many | TRBJ2-7 | TRBV14 | TRBD2 | CASSHNPGLVPEQYF | TGTGCCAGCAGCCACAACCCAGGACTAGTTCCCGAGCAGTACTTC
many | TRBJ2-7 | TRBV20-1 | TRBD2 | CSARPLAGGFYEQYF | TGCAGTGCTAGGCCCCTAGCGGGAGGATTCTACGAGCAGTACTTC
many | TRBJ2-3 | TRBV29-1 | - | CSVTLSGVRTDTQYF | TGCAGCGTCACTTTGTCGGGGGTTCGCACAGATACGCAGTATTTT
- | TRBJ2-5 | TRBV28 | - | CASSPGIETQYF | TGTGCCAGCAGCCCAGGGATCGAGACCCAGTACTTC
- | TRBJ1-2 | TRBV29-1 | - | CSVELYLRGYGYTF | TGCAGCGTTGAATTGTACCTCCGAGGCTATGGCTACACCTTC
many | TRBJ1-2 | TRBV7-3 | TRBD1 | CASSYDRGGGYTF | TGTGCCAGCAGTTATGACAGGGGTGGCGGCTACACCTTC
- | TRBJ1-5 | TRBV9 | - | CASSVSGDNQPQHF | TGTGCCAGCAGCGTATCAGGAGACAATCAGCCCCAGCATTTT
many | TRBJ1-5 | TRBV12-3/TRBV12-4 | - | CASSAGEGLKPQHF | TGTGCCAGCTCAGCTGGCGAGGGGTTAAAGCCCCAGCATTTT